The 10 T cell receptor beta chains presented below share a single source sample, sequenced in a study of T-cell memory formation after mild COVID-19. TCRdb ran MiXCR on the 5' RACE reads and lists one entry per CDR3 protein. The table records some 320,000 distinct CDR3 sequences, roughly an eighth of them present only once. The sample taken for sequencing was PBMCs or a T cell subset sorted from them (not recorded which). These receptor sequences come from a young man who had mild COVID-19 (a few samples of this study predate the infection). Cell type and time point are not known.

In its sample, this clonotype was seen a few times. This chain joins TRBV4-3 and TRBJ2-2; D might be TRBD1 (6 bases). The CDR3 loop spans 15 amino acids. Deletions cut 4 bases from V and 0 bases from J, with 9 bases between. The germline CDR1 and CDR2 sequences are LGHNA and YSLEER. Here the CDR3 DNA reads TGCGCCAGCAGCCGACAGGCGCCGAACACCGGGGAGCTGTTTTTT. The encoded protein is CASSRQAPNTGELFF.

The chain uses TRBV12-3 or TRBV12-4 and TRBJ1-6, with no clear D. CDR3 length: 14 amino acids. The V end was cut by 3 bases, the J end by 7 bases, with 10 bases between. CDR3: CASSFSSMNSPLHF. The CDR3 DNA sequence: TGTGCCAGCAGTTTCAGTAGCATGAATTCACCCCTCCACTTT.

This clonotype appeared a few times. The V call is TRBV3-1, the J call TRBJ1-3; D unresolved. This CDR3 has 13 residues. The germline V and J ends were trimmed by 3 bases and 4 bases, with 7 bases remaining between them. Germline-derived CDR1 and CDR2 are LGHDT and YNNKEL (reference sequence). CDR3 sequence reads: CASSQRSGNTIYF. The CDR3 coding sequence is TGTGCCAGCAGCCAGCGGTCCGGAAACACCATATATTTT.

The sample holds a few counts of this clonotype. The chain carries TRBV12-3 or TRBV12-4 and TRBJ1-2, with 7 bases fitting TRBD1. J gave up 6 bases and V 6 bases, and 16 bases lay outside the gene matches. The CDR3 runs to 16 residues. This chain's CDR3 is CASSLSLTGTEDGYTF. CDR3 bases: TGTGCCAGCAGCTTGTCCTTAACCGGGACAGAGGATGGCTACACCTTC.

The sample holds a few counts of this clonotype. The rearrangement joins TRBV12-3 or TRBV12-4 to TRBJ2-1; D is uncertain. V was shortened by 6 bases and J by 3 bases, with 9 bases between the two germline ends. The CDR3 spans 13 residues. The CDR3 DNA is TGTGCCAGCAGCCGATTAAGCTACAATGAGCAGTTCTTC. It specifies CASSRLSYNEQFF.

J is TRBJ2-3 and V is TRBV10-3; the D gene could be TRBD1 or TRBD2 (5 bases each). Between the trimmed V and J ends, which lost 5 bases and 4 bases, there was a span of 7 bases. This CDR3 has 12 residues. Germline lookup yields CDR1 ENHRY and CDR2 SYGVKD. This chain's CDR3 is CAISRGADTQYF. The CDR3 bases are TGTGCCATCAGTCGGGGCGCAGATACGCAGTATTTT.

This clonotype showed up just a few times. The chain joins TRBV4-2 to TRBJ2-1, with a possible D match to TRBD2 (5 bases). This CDR3 comprises 16 residues. V gave up 2 bases and J gave up 5 bases, with 16 bases separating them. Germline V gives CDR1 LGHNA, CDR2 YNFKEQ. DNA for the CDR3: TGTGCCAGCAGCCAAACTTATGAGGACTGGGACAATGAGCAGTTCTTC. This gives the protein CASSQTYEDWDNEQFF.

This chain links TRBV3-1 with TRBJ2-3; TRBD2 matches at 8 bases. From germline, CDR1 is LGHDT and CDR2 YNNKEL (reference sequence). V lost 4 bases and J lost 6; bases outside the gene matches: 9. The CDR3 is made up of 15 amino acids. The CDR3 sequence is CASSRLALGRDTQYF. In nucleotides, the CDR3 is TGTGCCAGCAGCCGACTAGCGCTCGGGAGGGATACGCAGTATTTT.

The chain links TRBV6-6 to TRBJ2-3; the D is unclear. The CDR3 runs to 14 residues. Deletions cut 0 bases from V and 0 bases from J, with 4 bases between. Germline CDR1 and CDR2: MNHNY and SVGAGI (reference sequence). The CDR3 nucleotides are TGTGCCAGCAGTTACTCGTCAAGCACAGATACGCAGTATTTT. Amino acids: CASSYSSSTDTQYF.

The sample holds many counts of this clonotype. This sequence joins TRBV7-2 and TRBJ1-2, with D possibly matching TRBD1 (6 bases). Germline CDR1 SGHTA, CDR2 FQGNSA. Trimming shortened V by 3 bases and J by 6 bases, and 23 bases separated the two germline ends. The CDR3 consists of 17 residues. This CDR3 reads CASSFILRGPGLDGYTF. For the CDR3, the DNA is TGTGCCAGCAGCTTCATTCTGCGGGGGCCAGGGTTGGATGGCTACACCTTC. Complete variable domain (other parts from reference TRBV7-2 and TRBJ1-2): GAGVSQSPSNKVTEKGKDVELRCDPISGHTALYWYRQSLGQGLEFLIYFQGNSAPDKSGLPSDRFSAERTGGSVSTLTIQRTQQEDSAVYLCASSFILRGPGLDGYTFGSGTRLTVV.